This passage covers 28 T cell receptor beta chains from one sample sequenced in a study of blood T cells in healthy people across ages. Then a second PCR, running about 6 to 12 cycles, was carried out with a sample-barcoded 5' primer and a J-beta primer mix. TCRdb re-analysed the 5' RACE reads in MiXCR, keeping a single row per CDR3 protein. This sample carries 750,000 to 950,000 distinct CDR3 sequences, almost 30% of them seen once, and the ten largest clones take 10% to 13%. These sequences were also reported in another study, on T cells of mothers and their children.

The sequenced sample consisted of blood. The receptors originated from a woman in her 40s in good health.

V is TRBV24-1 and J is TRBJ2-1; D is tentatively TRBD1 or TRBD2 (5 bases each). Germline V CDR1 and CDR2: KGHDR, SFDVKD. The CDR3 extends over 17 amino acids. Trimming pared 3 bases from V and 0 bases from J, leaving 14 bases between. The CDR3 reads CATSDPHRGLSYNEQFF. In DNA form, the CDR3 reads TGTGCCACCAGTGATCCTCACCGGGGCCTCTCCTACAATGAGCAGTTCTTC.

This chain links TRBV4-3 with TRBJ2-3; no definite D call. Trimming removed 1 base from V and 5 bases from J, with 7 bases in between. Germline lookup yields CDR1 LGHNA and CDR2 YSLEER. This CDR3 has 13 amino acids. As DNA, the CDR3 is TGCGCCAGCAGCCAAGGAATCCTAGATACGCAGTATTTT. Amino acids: CASSQGILDTQYF.

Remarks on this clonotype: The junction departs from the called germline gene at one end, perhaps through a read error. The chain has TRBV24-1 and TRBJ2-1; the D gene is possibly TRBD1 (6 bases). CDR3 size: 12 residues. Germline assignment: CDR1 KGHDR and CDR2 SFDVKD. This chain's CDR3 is CATEDSYNVQFF. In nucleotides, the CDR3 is TGTGCCACCGAGGACAGCTACAATGTGCAGTTCTTC.

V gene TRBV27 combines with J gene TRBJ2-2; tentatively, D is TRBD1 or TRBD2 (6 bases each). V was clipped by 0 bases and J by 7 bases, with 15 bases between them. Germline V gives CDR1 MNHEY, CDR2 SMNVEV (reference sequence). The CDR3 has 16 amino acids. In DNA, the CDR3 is TGTGCCAGCAGTTTATCTCGGGGGCAGGGGAACGGGGAGCTGTTTTTT. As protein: CASSLSRGQGNGELFF.

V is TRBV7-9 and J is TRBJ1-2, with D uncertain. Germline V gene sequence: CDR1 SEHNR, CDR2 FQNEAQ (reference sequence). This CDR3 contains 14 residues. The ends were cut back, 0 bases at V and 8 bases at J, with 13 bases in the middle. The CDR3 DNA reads TGTGCCAGCAGCTTAGCGCGGAAGGGTGAAGGCTACACCTTC. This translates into CASSLARKGEGYTF. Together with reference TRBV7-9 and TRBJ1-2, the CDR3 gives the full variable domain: DTGVSQNPRHKITKRGQNVTFRCDPISEHNRLYWYRQTLGQGPEFLTYFQNEAQLEKSRLLSDRFSAERPKGSFSTLEIQRTEQGDSAMYLCASSLARKGEGYTFGSGTRLTVV.

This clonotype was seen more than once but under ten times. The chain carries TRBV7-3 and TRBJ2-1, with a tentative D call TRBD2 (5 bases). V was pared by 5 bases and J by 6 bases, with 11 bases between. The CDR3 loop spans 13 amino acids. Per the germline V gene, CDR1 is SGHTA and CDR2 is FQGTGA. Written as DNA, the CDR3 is TGTGCCAGCAGCCCGGAGGTGAGCAATGAGCAGTTCTTC. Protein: CASSPEVSNEQFF.

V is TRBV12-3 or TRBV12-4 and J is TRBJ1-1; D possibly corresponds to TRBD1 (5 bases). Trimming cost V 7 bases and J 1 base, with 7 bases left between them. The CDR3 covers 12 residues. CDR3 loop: CASKGTNTEAFF. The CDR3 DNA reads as TGTGCCAGCAAAGGGACGAACACTGAAGCTTTCTTT.

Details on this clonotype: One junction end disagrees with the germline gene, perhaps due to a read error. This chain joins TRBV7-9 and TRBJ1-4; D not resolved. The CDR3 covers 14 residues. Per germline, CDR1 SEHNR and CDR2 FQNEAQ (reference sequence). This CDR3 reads CASSLQIVNEKRFF. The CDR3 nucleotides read TGTGCCAGCAGCCTGCAGATCGTTAATGAAAAACGGTTTTTT.

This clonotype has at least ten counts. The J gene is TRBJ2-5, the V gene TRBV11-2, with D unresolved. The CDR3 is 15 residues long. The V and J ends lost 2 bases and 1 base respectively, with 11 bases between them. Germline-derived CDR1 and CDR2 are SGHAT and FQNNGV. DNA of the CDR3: TGTGCCAGCAGCTTATCTTCGGCAGGCCAAGAGACCCAGTACTTC. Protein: CASSLSSAGQETQYF.

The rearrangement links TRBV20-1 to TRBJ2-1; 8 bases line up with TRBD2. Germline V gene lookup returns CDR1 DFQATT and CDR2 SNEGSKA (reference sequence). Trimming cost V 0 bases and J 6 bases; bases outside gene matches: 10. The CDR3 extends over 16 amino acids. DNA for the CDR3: TGCAGTGCTAGAGATCTCGAGCGGGGGTTCGGCAATGAGCAGTTCTTC. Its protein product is CSARDLERGFGNEQFF.

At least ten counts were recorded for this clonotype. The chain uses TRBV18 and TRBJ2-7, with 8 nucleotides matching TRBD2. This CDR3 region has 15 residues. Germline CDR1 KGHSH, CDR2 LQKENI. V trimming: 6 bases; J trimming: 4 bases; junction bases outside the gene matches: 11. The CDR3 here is CASSPGSGGLYEQYF. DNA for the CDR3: TGTGCCAGCTCTCCCGGGAGCGGGGGCCTTTACGAGCAGTACTTC.

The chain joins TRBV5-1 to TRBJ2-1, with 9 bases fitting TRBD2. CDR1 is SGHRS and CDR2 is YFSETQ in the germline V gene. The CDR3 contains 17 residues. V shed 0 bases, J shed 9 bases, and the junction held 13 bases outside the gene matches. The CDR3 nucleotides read TGCGCCAGCAGCTTGGATCGCCTAGCGGGGAGTATGACTGAGCAGTTCTTC. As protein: CASSLDRLAGSMTEQFF.

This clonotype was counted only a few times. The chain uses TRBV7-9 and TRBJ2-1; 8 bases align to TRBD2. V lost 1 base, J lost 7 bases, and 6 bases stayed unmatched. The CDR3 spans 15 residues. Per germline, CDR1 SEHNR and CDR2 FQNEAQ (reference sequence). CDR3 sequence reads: CASSLVGLGQNEQFF. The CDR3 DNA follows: TGTGCCAGCAGCTTAGTGGGACTAGGGCAGAATGAGCAGTTCTTC.

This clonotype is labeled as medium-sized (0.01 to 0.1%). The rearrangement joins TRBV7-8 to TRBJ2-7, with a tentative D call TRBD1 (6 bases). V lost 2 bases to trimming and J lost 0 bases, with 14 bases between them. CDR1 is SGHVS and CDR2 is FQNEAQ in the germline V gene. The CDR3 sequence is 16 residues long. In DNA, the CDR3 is TGTGCCAGCAGCTTAACCGACAGGACCCCCTCCTACGAGCAGTACTTC. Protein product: CASSLTDRTPSYEQYF.

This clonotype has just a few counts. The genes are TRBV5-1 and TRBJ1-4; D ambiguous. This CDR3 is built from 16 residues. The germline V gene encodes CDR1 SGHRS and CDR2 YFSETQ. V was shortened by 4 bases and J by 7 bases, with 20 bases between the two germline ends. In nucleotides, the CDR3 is TGCGCCAGCAGCCCAAAGTACCGTAGGGCCGGTGAAAAACTGTTTTTT. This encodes CASSPKYRRAGEKLFF.

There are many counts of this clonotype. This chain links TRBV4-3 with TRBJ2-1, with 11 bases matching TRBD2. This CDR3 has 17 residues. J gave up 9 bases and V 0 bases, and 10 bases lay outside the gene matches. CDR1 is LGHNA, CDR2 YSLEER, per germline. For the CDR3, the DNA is TGCGCCAGCAGCCAAGAACCGCTAGCGGGGGGCTTCACTGAGCAGTTCTTC. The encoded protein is CASSQEPLAGGFTEQFF.

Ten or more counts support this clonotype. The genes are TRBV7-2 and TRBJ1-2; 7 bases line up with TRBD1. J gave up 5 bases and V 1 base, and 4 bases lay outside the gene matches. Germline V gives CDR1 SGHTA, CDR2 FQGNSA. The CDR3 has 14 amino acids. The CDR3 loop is CASSLVGQTYGYTF. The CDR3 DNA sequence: TGTGCCAGCAGCTTAGTGGGACAGACTTATGGCTACACCTTC.

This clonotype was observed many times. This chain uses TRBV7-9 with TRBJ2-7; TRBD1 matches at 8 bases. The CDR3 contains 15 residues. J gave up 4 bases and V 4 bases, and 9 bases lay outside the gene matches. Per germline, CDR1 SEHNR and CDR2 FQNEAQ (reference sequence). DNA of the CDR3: TGTGCCAGCAGCTCCACCGGGACAGGCAAATACGAGCAGTACTTC. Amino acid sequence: CASSSTGTGKYEQYF.

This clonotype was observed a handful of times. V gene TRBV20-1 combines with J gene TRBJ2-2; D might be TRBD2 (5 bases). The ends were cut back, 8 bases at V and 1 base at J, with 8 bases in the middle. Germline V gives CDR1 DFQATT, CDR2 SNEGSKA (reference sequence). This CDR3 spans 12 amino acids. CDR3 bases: TGCAGTTTTCGGGGGAACACCGGGGAGCTGTTTTTT. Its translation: CSFRGNTGELFF.

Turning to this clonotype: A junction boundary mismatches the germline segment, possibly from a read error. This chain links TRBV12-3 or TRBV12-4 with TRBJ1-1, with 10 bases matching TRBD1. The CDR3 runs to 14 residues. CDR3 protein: CANSRQGAPTEAFF. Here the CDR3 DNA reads TGTGCCAACAGTAGACAGGGGGCGCCCACTGAAGCTTTCTTT.

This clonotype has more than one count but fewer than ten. CDR3 bases: TGTGCCAGCACCGCCCTGGGGGGCCGGTATGGCTACACCTTC. Translated, it gives CASTALGGRYGYTF. The rearrangement joins TRBV6-1 to TRBJ1-2; weak D call: TRBD1 (6 bases). Germline assignment: CDR1 MNHNS and CDR2 SASEGT. This CDR3 comprises 14 residues. The V end lost 7 bases, the J end lost 5 bases, and 17 bases lay between the germline ends.

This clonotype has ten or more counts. The CDR3 loop is CASSMDRGTQYF. CDR3 in DNA: TGTGCCAGCAGTATGGACAGGGGTACGCAGTATTTT. The rearrangement uses TRBV7-2 and TRBJ2-3; 9 bases match TRBD1. The V segment lost 6 bases and the J segment 8 bases; nucleotides outside the gene matches: 3. Germline-derived CDR1 and CDR2 are SGHTA and FQGNSA. This CDR3 comprises 12 residues.

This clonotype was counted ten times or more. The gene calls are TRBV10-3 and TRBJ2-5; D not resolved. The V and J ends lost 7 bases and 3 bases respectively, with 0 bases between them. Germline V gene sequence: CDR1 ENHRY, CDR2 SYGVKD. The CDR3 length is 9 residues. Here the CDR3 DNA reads TGTGCCATCAAAGAGACCCAGTACTTC. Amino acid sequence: CAIKETQYF.

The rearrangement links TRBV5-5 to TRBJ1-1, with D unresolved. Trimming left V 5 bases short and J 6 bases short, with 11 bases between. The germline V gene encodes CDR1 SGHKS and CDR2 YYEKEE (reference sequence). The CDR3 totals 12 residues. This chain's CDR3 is CASRYGVAEAFF. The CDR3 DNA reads TGTGCCAGCAGATACGGGGTTGCTGAAGCTTTCTTT.

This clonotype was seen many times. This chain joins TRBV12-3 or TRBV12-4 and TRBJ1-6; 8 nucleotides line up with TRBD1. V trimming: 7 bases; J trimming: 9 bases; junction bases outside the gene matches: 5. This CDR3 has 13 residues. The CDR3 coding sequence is TGTGCCAGCAAGCAGGGGGCAGTTTCACCCCTCCACTTT. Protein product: CASKQGAVSPLHF.

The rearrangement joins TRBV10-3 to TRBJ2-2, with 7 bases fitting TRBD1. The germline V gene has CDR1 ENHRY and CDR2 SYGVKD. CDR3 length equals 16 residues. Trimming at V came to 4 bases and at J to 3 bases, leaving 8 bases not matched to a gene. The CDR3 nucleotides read TGTGCCATCAGTGGCAAGACAGGGTTTGACACCGGGGAGCTGTTTTTT. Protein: CAISGKTGFDTGELFF.

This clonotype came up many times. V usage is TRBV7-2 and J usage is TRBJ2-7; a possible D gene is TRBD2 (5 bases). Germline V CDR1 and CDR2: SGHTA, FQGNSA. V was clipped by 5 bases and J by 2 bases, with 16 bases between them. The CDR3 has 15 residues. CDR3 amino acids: CASSPRTGTAYEQYF. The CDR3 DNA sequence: TGTGCCAGCAGCCCTCGGACGGGAACAGCCTACGAGCAGTACTTC.

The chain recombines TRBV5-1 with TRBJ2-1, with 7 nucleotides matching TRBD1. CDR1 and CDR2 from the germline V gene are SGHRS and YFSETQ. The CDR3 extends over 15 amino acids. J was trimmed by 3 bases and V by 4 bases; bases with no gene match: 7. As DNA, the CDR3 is TGCGCCAGCAGCCTCCAGACAGGGAGCTACAATGAGCAGTTCTTC. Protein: CASSLQTGSYNEQFF. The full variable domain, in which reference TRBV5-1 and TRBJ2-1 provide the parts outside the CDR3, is KAGVTQTPRYLIKTRGQQVTLSCSPISGHRSVSWYQQTPGQGLQFLFEYFSETQRNKGNFPGRFSGRQFSNSRSEMNVSTLELGDSALYLCASSLQTGSYNEQFFGPGTRLTVL.